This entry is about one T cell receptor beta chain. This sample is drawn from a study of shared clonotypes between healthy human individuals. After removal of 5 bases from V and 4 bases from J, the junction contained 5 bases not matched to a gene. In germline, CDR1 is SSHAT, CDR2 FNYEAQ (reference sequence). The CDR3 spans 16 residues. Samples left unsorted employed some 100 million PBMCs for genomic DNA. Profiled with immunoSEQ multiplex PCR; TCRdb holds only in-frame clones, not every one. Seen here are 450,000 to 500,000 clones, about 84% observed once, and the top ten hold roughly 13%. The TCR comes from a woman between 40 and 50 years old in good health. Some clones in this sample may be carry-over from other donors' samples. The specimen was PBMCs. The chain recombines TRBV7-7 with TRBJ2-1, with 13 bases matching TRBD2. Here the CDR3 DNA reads TGTGCCAGCAGCCCAGAGGGACTAGCGGGATACAATGAGCAGTTCTTC. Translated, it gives CASSPEGLAGYNEQFF.